One sample yielded the 17 T cell receptor beta chains listed below, sequenced in a study of cytomegalovirus exposure and HLA in healthy donors. Primers for the PCR totalled 60 Vbeta and 13 Jbeta. Clones were sequenced by immunoSEQ multiplex PCR, and TCRdb holds only the in-frame ones, with some missing. In the table there are about 190,000 clones, more than 75% of which are singletons. The specimen sequenced was PBMCs. The receptors here all came from a woman between 45 and 60 years old in good health and CMV-seronegative.

The rearrangement uses TRBV14 and TRBJ2-7, with TRBD2 matching over 15 bases. Germline values: CDR1 SGHDN, CDR2 FVKESK. This CDR3 region has 18 residues. The ends lost 4 bases at V and 2 bases at J; junction bases unmatched: 9. CDR3 sequence reads: CASSPGLAGGRAAYEQYF. The CDR3 coding sequence is TGTGCCAGCAGCCCGGGACTAGCGGGGGGACGCGCGGCCTACGAGCAGTACTTC.

This chain joins TRBV11-1 and TRBJ2-5, with a weak D call TRBD2 (5 bases). V dropped 5 bases and J dropped 1 base, with 11 bases sitting between them. This CDR3 spans 14 amino acids. Germline CDR1 and CDR2: SGHAT and FQDESV (reference sequence). CDR3 sequence reads: CASSEYRGQETQYF. CDR3 nucleotide sequence: TGTGCCAGCAGCGAGTACCGGGGCCAAGAGACCCAGTACTTC.

The V gene is TRBV18, the J gene TRBJ1-3; D not resolved. V lost 6 bases to trimming and J lost 1 base, with 10 bases between them. Germline CDR1 and CDR2: KGHSH and LQKENI. This CDR3 is built from 14 residues. CDR3 protein: CASSVGISGNTIYF. CDR3 in DNA: TGTGCCAGCTCCGTCGGGATATCTGGAAACACCATATATTTT.

This clone was observed a handful of times. The chain links TRBV27 to TRBJ1-4; D not resolved. The V end lost 5 bases, the J end lost 6 bases, and 13 bases lay between the germline ends. Germline CDR1 and CDR2: MNHEY and SMNVEV (reference sequence). CDR3 length: 14 residues. CDR3 nucleotide sequence: TGTGCCAGCAGTGGAGGATACACAGATGAAAAACTGTTTTTT. Translation gives CASSGGYTDEKLFF.

The V and J genes are TRBV7-2 and TRBJ1-1, with D hard to call. Trimming cost V 5 bases and J 1 base, with 8 bases left between them. This CDR3 spans 13 amino acids. Germline V lookup: CDR1 SGHTA, CDR2 FQGNSA. The CDR3 DNA follows: TGTGCCAGCAGCATAGGCAGGAACACTGAAGCTTTCTTT. Translation: CASSIGRNTEAFF.

Note on this clone: The sample carries other DNA sequences with the same CDR3. The chain joins TRBV11-3 to TRBJ2-2; D is uncertain. The V gene's germline CDR1 is SGHNT and CDR2 YENEEA. This CDR3 comprises 12 residues. V dropped 6 bases and J dropped 4 bases, with 6 bases sitting between them. CDR3 amino acids: CASSRGTGELFF. In nucleotides, the CDR3 is TGTGCCAGCAGTCGAGGCACCGGGGAGCTGTTTTTT.

The V and J genes are TRBV15 and TRBJ2-6; a possible D gene is TRBD1 (5 bases). The CDR3 consists of 16 residues. Germline V gene data show CDR1 as LNHNV and CDR2 as YYDKDF (reference sequence). V dropped 3 bases and J dropped 4 bases, with 13 bases sitting between them. The CDR3 loop reads CATSSRRVSGANVLTF. CDR3 nucleotide sequence: TGTGCCACCAGCAGTCGCAGGGTTTCGGGGGCCAACGTCCTGACTTTC.

This clone has a handful of counts. The chain has TRBV6-5 and TRBJ1-6; the D is unclear. The CDR3 consists of 12 residues. V was pared by 7 bases and J by 10 bases, with 11 bases between. Per the germline V gene, CDR1 is MNHEY and CDR2 is SVGAGI. The CDR3 DNA reads TGTGCCAGCACCCTGCCCGGGTCACCCCTCCACTTT. It codes for CASTLPGSPLHF.

This clone was counted only a few times. This chain links TRBV5-1 with TRBJ1-1; perhaps TRBD1 as D (5 bases). Germline V lookup: CDR1 SGHRS, CDR2 YFSETQ. V lost 1 base and J 0 bases, leaving 10 bases between the germline ends. The CDR3 totals 15 residues. CDR3 loop: CASSLTGQMNTEAFF. DNA of the CDR3: TGCGCCAGCAGCTTGACAGGACAAATGAACACTGAAGCTTTCTTT.

The chain couples TRBV27 to TRBJ1-6; TRBD1 aligns across 7 bases. There are 16 residues in the CDR3. Germline lookup yields CDR1 MNHEY and CDR2 SMNVEV (reference sequence). V trimming: 2 bases; J trimming: 2 bases; junction bases outside the gene matches: 3. DNA of the CDR3: TGTGCCAGCAGTTTAGTAGGACAGGCCTATAATTCACCCCTCCACTTT. This sequence encodes CASSLVGQAYNSPLHF.

This chain joins TRBV6-1 and TRBJ2-7; the match to TRBD1 covers 10 bases. There are 16 residues in the CDR3. CDR1 MNHNS and CDR2 SASEGT come from the germline V gene. Germline trimming cut 2 bases from V and 5 bases from J; bases unmatched to any gene: 9. CDR3 in amino acids: CASSEFYGTGADEQYF. In DNA form, the CDR3 reads TGTGCCAGCAGTGAATTTTATGGGACAGGGGCCGACGAGCAGTACTTC.

The J gene is TRBJ2-1, the V gene TRBV5-1, with TRBD2 matching over 14 bases. CDR1 SGHRS and CDR2 YFSETQ come from the germline V gene. The junction had 9 bases not matched to a gene; V was cut back by 4 bases and J by 6 bases. This CDR3 is 17 amino acids long. The chain's CDR3 is CASSPTWTSGGFNEQFF. Here the CDR3 DNA reads TGCGCCAGCAGCCCGACTTGGACTAGCGGGGGGTTCAATGAGCAGTTCTTC.

The chain is built from TRBV9 and TRBJ1-6; the match to TRBD1 covers 12 bases. Looked up from germline, CDR1 is SGDLS and CDR2 is YYNGEE. There are 14 residues in the CDR3. V shed 3 bases, J shed 10 bases, and the junction held 2 bases outside the gene matches. The CDR3: CASSGGTGGSPLHF. The CDR3 DNA sequence: TGTGCCAGCAGCGGAGGGACAGGGGGCTCACCCCTCCACTTT.

The CDR3 coding sequence is TGTGCCAGCAGTTTAGCGGGGAGGGAGACCCAGTACTTC. As protein: CASSLAGRETQYF. The genes are TRBV28 and TRBJ2-5, with D possibly matching TRBD2 (6 bases). V was clipped by 2 bases and J by 5 bases, with 9 bases between them. Germline lookup yields CDR1 MDHEN and CDR2 SYDVKM. This CDR3 contains 13 residues.

The CDR3 reads CASSIRDTQGQPQHF. The CDR3 DNA reads TGTGCCAGTAGTATCCGGGACACCCAAGGGCAGCCCCAGCATTTT. This chain joins TRBV19 and TRBJ1-5; weak D call: TRBD1 (6 bases). Trimming stripped 3 bases from V and 7 bases from J, with 16 bases between. The V gene's germline CDR1 is LNHDA and CDR2 SQIVND (reference sequence). This CDR3 contains 15 residues.

The genes are TRBV4-3 and TRBJ1-1; D is perhaps TRBD1 (6 bases). The length of the CDR3 is 16 residues. The V end lost 0 bases, the J end lost 2 bases, and 13 bases lay between the germline ends. Germline V gives CDR1 LGHNA, CDR2 YSLEER. CDR3 sequence (DNA): TGCGCCAGCAGCCAAGAGATCGGGGGGCTTAACACTGAAGCTTTCTTT. Translated, it gives CASSQEIGGLNTEAFF.

This clone was recorded a few times. This chain uses TRBV7-8 with TRBJ1-1; D ambiguous. The V gene lost 0 bases and the J gene lost 10 bases, with 12 bases spanning the gap. This CDR3 contains 13 residues. Germline V gene lookup returns CDR1 SGHVS and CDR2 FQNEAQ. The CDR3, as DNA: TGTGCCAGCAGCTTAGCGGCCTCCCCGGGAGCTTTCTTT. This gives the protein CASSLAASPGAFF.